Shown below are 32 T cell receptor beta chains from a single sample sequenced in a study of patients and donors after allogeneic stem cell transplantation. TCRdb re-called the RT-PCR reads through MiXCR, storing one row per CDR3 protein. The sample has roughly 200,000 distinct CDR3 sequences, around two fifths seen once; the top ten hold approximately 32%. What was sequenced was blood, either unsorted or a sorted T cell fraction (not recorded which). The receptors originated from a human donor who was either an allogeneic HSCT recipient or a stem cell or donor lymphocyte infusion donor (not recorded which). It is not recorded whose cells these are; they may come from a transplant donor.

This chain links TRBV12-3 or TRBV12-4 with TRBJ2-3; TRBD1 is a possible D gene (5 bases). V lost 3 bases to trimming and J lost 9 bases, with 16 bases between them. This CDR3 comprises 14 residues. CDR3 bases: TGTGCCAGCAGTTTTGGGGTCGACCAGGGCACGCAGTATTTT. It is translated as CASSFGVDQGTQYF.

The V gene is TRBV7-7, the J gene TRBJ2-2; D remains ambiguous. This CDR3 has 11 amino acids. Looked up from germline, CDR1 is SSHAT and CDR2 is FNYEAQ (reference sequence). V was trimmed by 5 bases and J by 4 bases, leaving 2 bases between them. CDR3 in amino acids: CASSPTGELFF. Written as DNA, the CDR3 is TGTGCCAGCAGCCCCACCGGGGAGCTGTTTTTT.

V is TRBV7-2 and J is TRBJ1-3; 7 nucleotides agree with TRBD1. The V segment lost 5 bases and the J segment 4 bases; nucleotides outside the gene matches: 8. The germline V gene has CDR1 SGHTA and CDR2 FQGNSA. The length of the CDR3 is 15 residues. The DNA of the CDR3 is TGTGCCAGCAGCCCAGGGGGTTCGTCCGGAAACACCATATATTTT. Translation gives CASSPGGSSGNTIYF.

Here the CDR3 DNA reads TGCGCCAGCAGCTTGGGAGGCGGGATCTCCTACGAGCAGTACTTC. Residues: CASSLGGGISYEQYF. J is TRBJ2-7 and V is TRBV5-1; D is possibly TRBD2 (6 bases). Germline V gene sequence: CDR1 SGHRS, CDR2 YFSETQ. Trimming shortened V by 0 bases and J by 0 bases, and 10 bases separated the two germline ends. The CDR3 has 15 residues.

The rearrangement links TRBV12-3 or TRBV12-4 to TRBJ1-1; no definite D call. Between the trimmed V and J ends, which lost 2 bases and 0 bases, there was a span of 4 bases. This CDR3 spans 13 amino acids. The CDR3 DNA reads TGTGCCAGCAGTTTAAAGATGAACACTGAAGCTTTCTTT. Amino acid sequence: CASSLKMNTEAFF.

This clonotype appeared a few times. This chain links TRBV7-2 with TRBJ1-3; D not certain. Trimming removed 5 bases at V and 0 bases at J, with 20 bases between. This CDR3 spans 18 amino acids. CDR1 and CDR2 (germline): SGHTA, FQGNSA. The CDR3 nucleotides are TGTGCCAGCAGCCTCCCCCTTGGACGGACCTTCTCTGGAAACACCATATATTTT. Residues: CASSLPLGRTFSGNTIYF.

This clonotype was seen a few times. This chain connects TRBV5-1 to TRBJ2-5, with 7 bases fitting TRBD1. The trim removed 2 bases at V and 0 bases at J, leaving 1 base unmatched. The length of the CDR3 is 14 residues. The germline V gene has CDR1 SGHRS and CDR2 YFSETQ. CDR3 in amino acids: CASSFTGDQETQYF. CDR3 sequence (DNA): TGCGCCAGCAGCTTCACAGGGGACCAAGAGACCCAGTACTTC.

With regard to this clonotype: The junction does not match germline at one end; this may be a read error. This chain joins TRBV10-3 and TRBJ2-1; TRBD2 aligns across 7 bases. Germline-derived CDR1 and CDR2 are ENHRY and SYGVKD. The length of the CDR3 is 13 residues. The CDR3 DNA follows: TGTGCCATCAGTGAGTCGAGCGGGGCCCCATTCGGTTTC. Translating it yields CAISESSGAPFGF.

The rearrangement joins TRBV6-6 to TRBJ1-3; D unresolved. Between the trimmed V and J ends, which lost 2 bases and 5 bases, there was a span of 19 bases. Germline V CDR1 and CDR2: MNHNY, SVGAGI (reference sequence). The CDR3 covers 17 residues. In DNA form, the CDR3 reads TGTGCCAGCAGTTACACCCCGGGCGTTACTCTTAGAAACACCATATATTTT. Protein: CASSYTPGVTLRNTIYF.

This clonotype was observed a handful of times. The CDR3 DNA is TGTGCCAGCAGCTCCCTACAGGGCTACTATGGCTACACCTTC. As protein: CASSSLQGYYGYTF. The genes are TRBV12-3 or TRBV12-4 and TRBJ1-2; D is perhaps TRBD1 (6 bases). With 6 bases removed from V and 3 bases from J, the gap between germline ends came to 14 bases. CDR3 length: 14 residues.

The chain joins TRBV7-9 to TRBJ2-5; D ambiguous. From germline, CDR1 is SEHNR and CDR2 FQNEAQ (reference sequence). The length of the CDR3 is 12 residues. V gave up 3 bases and J gave up 4 bases, with 6 bases separating them. CDR3 DNA sequence: TGTGCCAGCAGCTTTTATGGAGAGACCCAGTACTTC. Residues: CASSFYGETQYF.

This clonotype was seen once. V usage is TRBV20-1 and J usage is TRBJ2-1; D gene ambiguous. CDR3 length: 14 amino acids. Germline lookup yields CDR1 DFQATT and CDR2 SNEGSKA (reference sequence). The germline V and J ends were trimmed by 1 base and 5 bases, with 12 bases remaining between them. In nucleotides, the CDR3 is TGCAGTGCTAGAGGTCTTAAGCGAGACAATGAGCAGTTCTTC. Its translation: CSARGLKRDNEQFF.

The rearrangement joins TRBV5-1 to TRBJ2-3; 10 bases match TRBD2. In germline, CDR1 is SGHRS, CDR2 YFSETQ. V lost 1 base and J lost 0; bases outside the gene matches: 5. The CDR3 runs to 17 residues. This chain's CDR3 is CASSLLLAGTSTDTQYF. DNA for the CDR3: TGCGCCAGCAGCTTGTTACTAGCGGGAACTAGCACAGATACGCAGTATTTT. The full variable domain, with the rest looked up from reference TRBV5-1 and TRBJ2-3, is KAGVTQTPRYLIKTRGQQVTLSCSPISGHRSVSWYQQTPGQGLQFLFEYFSETQRNKGNFPGRFSGRQFSNSRSEMNVSTLELGDSALYLCASSLLLAGTSTDTQYFGPGTRLTVL.

This clonotype was seen only a few times. This chain joins TRBV29-1 and TRBJ1-1; unclear D gene. The germline V gene has CDR1 SQVTM and CDR2 ANQGSEA. The CDR3 extends over 13 amino acids. Trimming pared 4 bases from V and 4 bases from J, leaving 13 bases between. CDR3: CSVVRGSSTEAFF. The CDR3 coding sequence is TGCAGCGTTGTACGAGGGTCGAGCACTGAAGCTTTCTTT.

The chain couples TRBV2 to TRBJ1-1; no definite D call. The CDR3 sequence is 11 residues long. Germline values: CDR1 SNHLY, CDR2 FYNNEI. Trimming removed 5 bases from V and 6 bases from J, with 7 bases in between. The CDR3 DNA sequence: TGTGCCAGCAGTTCAGACGCTGAAGCTTTCTTT. Amino acid sequence: CASSSDAEAFF.

Worth noting for this clonotype: One end of the junction is discordant with germline, which a read error may explain. This chain links TRBV11-2 with TRBJ1-2, with a weak D call TRBD1 (6 bases). The CDR3 is made up of 13 amino acids. Germline lookup yields CDR1 SGHAT and CDR2 FQNNGV. CDR3 sequence (DNA): TGTGTCAGCAGCTTAGGGGGGAAGGAAGGCTACACCTTC. Translation: CVSSLGGKEGYTF.

In DNA form, the CDR3 reads TGCGCCAGCAGCCAAGGTGTTCTCGCAACTAATGAAAAACTGTTTTTT. It codes for CASSQGVLATNEKLFF. The chain employs TRBV4-3 and TRBJ1-4; no clear D gene. The CDR3 is 16 amino acids. Trimming cost V 1 base and J 0 bases, with 9 bases left between them. Germline lookup yields CDR1 LGHNA and CDR2 YSLEER.

This clonotype was counted only a few times. At one boundary the junction diverges from the germline segment, which might be a read error. The rearrangement uses TRBV5-1 and TRBJ2-5, with TRBD2 identical over 14 bases. This CDR3 region has 15 residues. Germline CDR1 and CDR2: SGHRS and YFSETQ. The CDR3: CASSPGLAGEETQYF. The DNA for the CDR3 is TGCGCCAGCAGCCCGGGACTAGCGGGAGAAGAAACCCAGTACTTC.

The chain combines TRBV15 with TRBJ1-1; D is unresolved. Trimming pared 0 bases from V and 3 bases from J, leaving 14 bases between. Per germline, CDR1 LNHNV and CDR2 YYDKDF (reference sequence). The CDR3 loop spans 16 amino acids. Written as DNA, the CDR3 is TGTGCCACCAGCAGAGATCTTTGGGCGGCTTACACTGAAGCTTTCTTT. Translation: CATSRDLWAAYTEAFF.

CDR3 loop: CATSRGGQGARYGYTF. The CDR3 region has the DNA TGTGCCACCAGCAGGGGCGGACAGGGGGCTCGATATGGCTACACCTTC. This sequence joins TRBV15 and TRBJ1-2, with 11 positions matching TRBD1. V shed 3 bases and J 5 bases; nucleotides not matched to a gene: 8. Germline CDR1 LNHNV, CDR2 YYDKDF (reference sequence). This CDR3 region has 16 residues.

V is TRBV5-1 and J is TRBJ2-7; D is undetermined. Germline lookup yields CDR1 SGHRS and CDR2 YFSETQ. Deletions cut 1 base from V and 3 bases from J, with 14 bases between. This CDR3 has 15 amino acids. DNA of the CDR3: TGCGCCAGCAGCTTGATTCTGGACGGAATCTACGAGCAGTACTTC. It yields the protein CASSLILDGIYEQYF.

This clonotype was seen a handful of times. This sequence joins TRBV12-3 or TRBV12-4 and TRBJ1-2; D is unresolved. Deletions cut 5 bases from V and 5 bases from J, with 15 bases between. The CDR3 sequence is 14 residues long. The CDR3, as DNA: TGTGCCAGCAGTCCCTCAGGAGGGCCTTATGGCTACACCTTC. Translation gives CASSPSGGPYGYTF.

This clonotype was counted only a few times. The gene calls are TRBV6-2 or TRBV6-3 and TRBJ1-6; D is uncertain. V was shortened by 6 bases and J by 9 bases, with 21 bases between the two germline ends. Germline CDR1 is MNHEY and CDR2 is SVGEGT. CDR3 length equals 16 residues. Here the CDR3 reads CASRPFESSPFSPLHF. The DNA of the CDR3 is TGTGCCAGCAGACCTTTCGAGTCTTCACCCTTTTCACCCCTCCACTTT.

This clonotype was observed once. The CDR3, as DNA: TGTGCCAGCCGCGGCCAAATCACAGATACGCAGTATTTT. It specifies CASRGQITDTQYF. The chain carries TRBV11-2 and TRBJ2-3; D call uncertain. Between the trimmed V and J ends, which lost 8 bases and 2 bases, there was a span of 11 bases. Germline V CDR1 and CDR2: SGHAT, FQNNGV. CDR3 size: 13 residues.

There are a few counts of this clonotype. This chain joins TRBV28 and TRBJ2-1; D not certain. The CDR3 has 10 amino acids. Trimming left V 5 bases short and J 9 bases short, with 5 bases between. Germline V lookup: CDR1 MDHEN, CDR2 SYDVKM. CDR3 in DNA: TGTGCCAGCAGTCCTCGTGAGCAGTTCTTC. The encoded protein is CASSPREQFF. Using reference TRBV28 and TRBJ2-1 for the parts outside the CDR3, the full variable domain is DVKVTQSSRYLVKRTGEKVFLECVQDMDHENMFWYRQDPGLGLRLIYFSYDVKMKEKGDIPEGYSVSREKKERFSLILESASTNQTSMYLCASSPREQFFGPGTRLTVL.

Only a few counts were recorded for this clonotype. This chain joins TRBV7-7 and TRBJ2-1; unclear D gene. In germline, CDR1 is SSHAT, CDR2 FNYEAQ (reference sequence). Trimming pared 5 bases from V and 5 bases from J, leaving 13 bases between. The CDR3 is 14 residues long. The DNA of the CDR3 is TGTGCCAGCAGCCCCCGTCTCACCGACAATGAGCAGTTCTTC. Translating it yields CASSPRLTDNEQFF. The whole variable domain, remainder taken from reference TRBV7-7 and TRBJ2-1, is GAGVSQSPRYKVTKRGQDVTLRCDPISSHATLYWYQQALGQGPEFLTYFNYEAQPDKSGLPSDRFSAERPEGSISTLTIQRTEQRDSAMYRCASSPRLTDNEQFFGPGTRLTVL.

J is TRBJ1-5 and V is TRBV12-3 or TRBV12-4; a possible D gene is TRBD1 (5 bases). The CDR3 has 15 residues. The V end was cut by 3 bases, the J end by 2 bases, with 11 bases between. The CDR3: CASSFRRGGNQPQHF. Written as DNA, the CDR3 is TGTGCCAGCAGTTTCCGGAGGGGCGGCAATCAGCCCCAGCATTTT.

This clonotype occurred a few times. The chain has TRBV7-2 and TRBJ1-5; tentatively, D is TRBD1 (6 bases). V was cut by 5 bases and J by 3 bases, with 14 bases left in between. The CDR3 contains 15 residues. The germline gives CDR1 SGHTA, CDR2 FQGNSA. CDR3 nucleotides: TGTGCCAGCAGCACCCGTGGGGGCGACAATCAGCCCCAGCATTTT. It is translated as CASSTRGGDNQPQHF.

The chain recombines TRBV25-1 with TRBJ1-1; TRBD1 matches 8 bases. The germline V gene encodes CDR1 MGHDK and CDR2 SYGVNS. The CDR3 covers 14 residues. V trimming: 6 bases; J trimming: 4 bases; junction bases outside the gene matches: 7. CDR3 residues: CASRGTGGRTEAFF. The CDR3 DNA is TGTGCCAGCAGAGGGACAGGCGGGCGCACTGAAGCTTTCTTT.

The rearrangement links TRBV28 to TRBJ2-1; TRBD1 matches at 8 bases. The CDR3 extends over 18 amino acids. Trimming cost V 5 bases and J 5 bases; bases outside gene matches: 17. Per germline, CDR1 MDHEN and CDR2 SYDVKM. DNA of the CDR3: TGTGCCAGCAGTCTTAGAGGCGTGGGGGACAGGTTTCACAATGAGCAGTTCTTC. Translated, it gives CASSLRGVGDRFHNEQFF.

The chain's CDR3 is CASSQRDSQRNEQFF. The CDR3 region has the DNA TGCGCCAGCAGCCAACGGGACAGCCAACGGAATGAGCAGTTCTTC. The rearrangement joins TRBV4-3 to TRBJ2-1; TRBD1 matches at 7 bases. V shed 2 bases and J 7 bases; nucleotides not matched to a gene: 8. Germline V gives CDR1 LGHNA, CDR2 YSLEER. This CDR3 comprises 15 residues.

The CDR3 DNA is TGTGCCAGCAGCCCCCTTTCGTTTAGCACAGATACGCAGTATTTT. It yields the protein CASSPLSFSTDTQYF. The chain has TRBV7-9 and TRBJ2-3; unclear D gene. The V end was cut by 5 bases, the J end by 0 bases, with 12 bases between. Germline V lookup: CDR1 SEHNR, CDR2 FQNEAQ (reference sequence). CDR3 length: 15 amino acids.